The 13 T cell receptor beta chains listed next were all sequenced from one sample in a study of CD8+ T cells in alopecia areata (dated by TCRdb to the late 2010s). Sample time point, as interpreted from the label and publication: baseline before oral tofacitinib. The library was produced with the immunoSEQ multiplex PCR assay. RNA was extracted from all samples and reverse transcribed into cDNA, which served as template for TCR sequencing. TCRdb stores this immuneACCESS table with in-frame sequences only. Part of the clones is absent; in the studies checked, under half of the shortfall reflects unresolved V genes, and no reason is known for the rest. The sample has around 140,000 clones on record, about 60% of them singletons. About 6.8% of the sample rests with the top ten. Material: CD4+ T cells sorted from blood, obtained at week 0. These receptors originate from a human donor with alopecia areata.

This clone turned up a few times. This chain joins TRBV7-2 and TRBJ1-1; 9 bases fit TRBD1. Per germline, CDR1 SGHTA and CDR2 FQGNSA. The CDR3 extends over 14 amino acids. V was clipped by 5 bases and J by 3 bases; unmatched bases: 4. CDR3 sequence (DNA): TGTGCCAGCAGCCTGGACAGGGGTTACACTGAAGCTTTCTTT. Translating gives CASSLDRGYTEAFF.

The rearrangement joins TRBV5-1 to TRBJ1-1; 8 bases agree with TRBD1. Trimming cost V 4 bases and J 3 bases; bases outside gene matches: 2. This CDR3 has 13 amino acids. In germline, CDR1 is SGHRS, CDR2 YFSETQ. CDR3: CASSGQGDTEAFF. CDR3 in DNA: TGCGCCAGCAGCGGACAGGGTGACACTGAAGCTTTCTTT.

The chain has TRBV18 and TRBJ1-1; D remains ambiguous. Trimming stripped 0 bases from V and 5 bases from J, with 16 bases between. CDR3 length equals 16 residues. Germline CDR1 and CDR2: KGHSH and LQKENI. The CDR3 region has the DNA TGTGCCAGCTCACCACCCTATGGACCGGTCGGAACTGAAGCTTTCTTT. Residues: CASSPPYGPVGTEAFF.

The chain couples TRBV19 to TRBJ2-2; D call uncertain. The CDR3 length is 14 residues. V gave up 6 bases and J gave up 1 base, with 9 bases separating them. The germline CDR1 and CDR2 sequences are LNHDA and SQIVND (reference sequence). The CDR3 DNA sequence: TGTGCCAGTAGGCTGGGAATGAACACCGGGGAGCTGTTTTTT. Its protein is CASRLGMNTGELFF.

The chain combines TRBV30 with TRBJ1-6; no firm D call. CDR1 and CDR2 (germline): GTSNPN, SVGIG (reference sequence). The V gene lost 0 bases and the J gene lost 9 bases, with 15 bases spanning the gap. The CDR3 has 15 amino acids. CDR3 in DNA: TGTGCCTGGAGTGTACAAGGCAGCCATTCTTCACCCCTCCACTTT. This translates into CAWSVQGSHSSPLHF.

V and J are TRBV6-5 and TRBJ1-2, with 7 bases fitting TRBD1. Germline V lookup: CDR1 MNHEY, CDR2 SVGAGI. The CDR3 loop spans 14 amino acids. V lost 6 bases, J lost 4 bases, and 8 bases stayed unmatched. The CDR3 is CASRPRQGGYGYTF. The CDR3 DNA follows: TGTGCCAGCAGACCTCGACAGGGCGGCTATGGCTACACCTTC.

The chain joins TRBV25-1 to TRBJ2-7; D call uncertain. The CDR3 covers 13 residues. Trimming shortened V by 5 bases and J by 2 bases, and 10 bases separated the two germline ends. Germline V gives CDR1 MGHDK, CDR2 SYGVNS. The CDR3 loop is CASSISGTYEQYF. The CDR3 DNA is TGTGCCAGCAGTATATCGGGTACCTACGAGCAGTACTTC.

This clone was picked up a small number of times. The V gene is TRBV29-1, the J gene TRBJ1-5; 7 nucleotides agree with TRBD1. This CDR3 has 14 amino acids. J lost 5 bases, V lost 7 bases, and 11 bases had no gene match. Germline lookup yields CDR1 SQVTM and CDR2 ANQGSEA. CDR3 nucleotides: TGCAGCGCCGTCCCTCAGGGGGTCGATCAGCCCCAGCATTTT. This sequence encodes CSAVPQGVDQPQHF.

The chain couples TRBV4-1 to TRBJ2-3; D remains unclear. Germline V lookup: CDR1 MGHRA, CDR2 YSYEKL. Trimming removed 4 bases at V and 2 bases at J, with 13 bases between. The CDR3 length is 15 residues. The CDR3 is CASSLSRANTDTQYF. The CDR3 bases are TGCGCCAGCAGCCTGAGCCGAGCGAACACAGATACGCAGTATTTT.

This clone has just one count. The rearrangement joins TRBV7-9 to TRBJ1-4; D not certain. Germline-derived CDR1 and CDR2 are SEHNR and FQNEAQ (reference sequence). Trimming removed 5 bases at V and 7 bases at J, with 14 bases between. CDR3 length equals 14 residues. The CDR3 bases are TGTGCCAGCAGCGGCCCGGGAGTTTCTGAAAAACTGTTTTTT. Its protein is CASSGPGVSEKLFF.

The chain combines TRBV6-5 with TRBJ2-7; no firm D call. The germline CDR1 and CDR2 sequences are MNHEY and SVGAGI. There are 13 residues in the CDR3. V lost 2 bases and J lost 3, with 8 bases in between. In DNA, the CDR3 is TGTGCCAGCAGTTACGACATATTCTACGAGCAGTACTTC. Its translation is CASSYDIFYEQYF.

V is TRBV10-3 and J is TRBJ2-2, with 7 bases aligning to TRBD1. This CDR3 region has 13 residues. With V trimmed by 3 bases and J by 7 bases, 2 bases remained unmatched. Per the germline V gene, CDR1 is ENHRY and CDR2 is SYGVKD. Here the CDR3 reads CAISEQGLGELFF. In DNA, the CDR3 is TGTGCCATCAGTGAACAGGGGCTCGGGGAGCTGTTTTTT.

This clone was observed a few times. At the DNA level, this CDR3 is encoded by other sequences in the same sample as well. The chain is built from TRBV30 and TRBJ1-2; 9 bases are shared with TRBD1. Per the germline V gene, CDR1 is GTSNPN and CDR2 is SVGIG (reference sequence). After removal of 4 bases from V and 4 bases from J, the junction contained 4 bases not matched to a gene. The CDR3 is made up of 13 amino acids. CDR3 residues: CAWNRQGGYGYTF. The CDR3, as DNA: TGTGCCTGGAATAGACAGGGGGGCTATGGCTACACCTTC. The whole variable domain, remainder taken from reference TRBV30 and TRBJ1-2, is SQTIHQWPATLVQPVGSPLSLECTVEGTSNPNLYWYRQAAGRGLQLLFYSVGIGQISSEVPQNLSASRPQDRQFILSSKKLLLSDSGFYLCAWNRQGGYGYTFGSGTRLTVV.